Presented here are 4 T cell receptor beta chains from one specimen sequenced in a study of T cell changes during pregnancy in multiple sclerosis. The repertoire was sequenced with immunoSEQ multiplex PCR; TCRdb's copy has only in-frame clones and lacks some. The sample includes around 55,000 clones, 90% to 95% of them seen just once. Sequencing used CD8+ T cells from peripheral blood mononuclear cells, obtained in the third trimester of pregnancy. These receptors were collected from a female donor with multiple sclerosis, enrolled in a pregnancy study.

The chain couples TRBV28 to TRBJ1-4; 7 nucleotides align to TRBD1. Looked up from germline, CDR1 is MDHEN and CDR2 is SYDVKM. CDR3 length: 16 residues. V shed 2 bases, J shed 7 bases, and the junction held 10 bases outside the gene matches. CDR3 protein: CASSLPDRAESEKLFF. The CDR3 bases are TGTGCCAGCAGTTTACCCGACAGGGCGGAGAGTGAAAAACTGTTTTTT.

For this clone: At one boundary the junction diverges from the germline segment, which might be a read error. The chain has TRBV11-2 and TRBJ2-1; weak D call: TRBD2 (5 bases). The CDR3 loop spans 12 amino acids. Germline lookup yields CDR1 SGHAT and CDR2 FQNNGV. The CDR3 reads CASSLDPTGKIF. The CDR3 nucleotides read TGTGCCAGCAGCTTAGATCCTACGGGGAAGATCTTC.

The V and J genes are TRBV6-5 and TRBJ2-7; the match to TRBD1 covers 8 bases. J was trimmed by 2 bases and V by 3 bases; bases with no gene match: 9. The CDR3 totals 16 residues. CDR1 is MNHEY, CDR2 SVGAGI, per germline. CDR3 sequence reads: CASSYSTGQETYEQYF. As DNA, the CDR3 is TGTGCCAGCAGTTATTCCACGGGACAGGAGACCTACGAGCAGTACTTC.

The chain combines TRBV2 with TRBJ1-5; D is perhaps TRBD1 (6 bases). In germline, CDR1 is SNHLY, CDR2 FYNNEI. V was trimmed by 3 bases and J by 4 bases, leaving 10 bases between them. This CDR3 comprises 14 residues. CDR3 sequence: CASSDRGWNQPQHF. Here the CDR3 DNA reads TGTGCCAGCAGTGATAGGGGGTGGAATCAGCCCCAGCATTTT.